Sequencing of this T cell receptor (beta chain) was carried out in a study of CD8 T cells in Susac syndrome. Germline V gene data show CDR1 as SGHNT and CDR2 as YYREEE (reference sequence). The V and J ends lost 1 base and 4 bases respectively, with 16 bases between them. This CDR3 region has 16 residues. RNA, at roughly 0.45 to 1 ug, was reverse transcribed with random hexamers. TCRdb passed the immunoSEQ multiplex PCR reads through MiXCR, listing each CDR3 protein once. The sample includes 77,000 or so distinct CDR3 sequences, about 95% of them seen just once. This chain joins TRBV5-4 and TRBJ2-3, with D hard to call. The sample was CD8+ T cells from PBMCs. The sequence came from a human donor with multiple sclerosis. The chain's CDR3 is CASSLSASPPADTQYF. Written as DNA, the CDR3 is TGTGCCAGCAGCTTGAGCGCATCCCCTCCGGCAGATACGCAGTATTTT.